A selection of T cell receptor beta chains follows, all from one sample in a study of CD8 T cells in ankylosing spondylitis. Via MiXCR, TCRdb re-called the 5' RACE reads, giving one row per CDR3 protein. The sample lists roughly 670,000 distinct CDR3 sequences, roughly 19% seen once, with about 20% in the top ten. Sequencing input: blood, either unsorted or a sorted T cell fraction (not recorded which). All receptors come from a male donor with ankylosing spondylitis. Both conserved end residues are part of each CDR3. D genes are given only for firm matches. Part of the rows lack a size; the others show once, few, many or a class for expanded clones.

>once|TRBV19|TRBJ2-3|-
TGTGCCACGCTGGGACAAAACACAGATACGCAGTATTTT
CATLGQNTDTQYF
>-|TRBV3-1|TRBJ1-2|-
TGTGCCAGCAGCCAAGAAGCGCGGGGCGTCGGGGATTTTACCTATGGCTACACCTTC
CASSQEARGVGDFTYGYTF
>few|TRBV7-2|TRBJ2-3|TRBD2
TGTGCCAGCAGCGGAGGACTAGCAGGCACAGATACGCAGTATTTT
CASSGGLAGTDTQYF
>few|TRBV6-5|TRBJ1-1|-
TGTGCCAGCAGTTACCAGGGTTCGGCTTTCTTT
CASSYQGSAFF
>few|TRBV5-1|TRBJ2-3|TRBD1
TGCGCCAGCAGCTTGCTGGTAGGGGGCGTCTCAGATACGCAGTATTTT
CASSLLVGGVSDTQYF
>few|TRBV2|TRBJ2-3|-
TGTGCCAGCAGTGAAGCGAGTATGGATACGCAGTATTTT
CASSEASMDTQYF
>few|TRBV5-6|TRBJ2-3|-
TGTGCCAGCAGCTTGTCAGGGGAGGGGGCACCAGATACGCAGTATTTT
CASSLSGEGAPDTQYF
>once|TRBV20-1|TRBJ1-1|-
TGCAGTGTTTATAGAGGGGCTACTAAAGCTTTCTTT
CSVYRGATKAFF
>-|TRBV20-1|TRBJ1-4|-
TGCAGTGCCAAAAGACAGGTTCTTAATGAAAAACTGTTTTTT
CSAKRQVLNEKLFF
>few|TRBV14|TRBJ1-2|-
TGTGCCAGCAGCCCAAGGGCGAGAGACGTGGACTATGGCTACACCTTC
CASSPRARDVDYGYTF
>many|TRBV5-6|TRBJ2-5|TRBD2
TGTGCCAGCAGCCGGGGGGGCCAAGAGACCCAGTACTTC
CASSRGGQETQYF
>-|TRBV5-1|TRBJ2-7|TRBD1
TGCGCCAGCAGCTTGCCCAAGGACAGGGAGGATCCCTACGAGCAGTACTTC
CASSLPKDREDPYEQYF
>-|TRBV28|TRBJ1-1|-
TGTGCCAGCAGGCCCTGGGGGGGATTCACTGAAGCTTTCTTT
CASRPWGGFTEAFF
>-|TRBV29-1|TRBJ1-1|-
TGCAGCGCCGGGGAGTTGTACACTGAAGCTTTCTTT
CSAGELYTEAFF